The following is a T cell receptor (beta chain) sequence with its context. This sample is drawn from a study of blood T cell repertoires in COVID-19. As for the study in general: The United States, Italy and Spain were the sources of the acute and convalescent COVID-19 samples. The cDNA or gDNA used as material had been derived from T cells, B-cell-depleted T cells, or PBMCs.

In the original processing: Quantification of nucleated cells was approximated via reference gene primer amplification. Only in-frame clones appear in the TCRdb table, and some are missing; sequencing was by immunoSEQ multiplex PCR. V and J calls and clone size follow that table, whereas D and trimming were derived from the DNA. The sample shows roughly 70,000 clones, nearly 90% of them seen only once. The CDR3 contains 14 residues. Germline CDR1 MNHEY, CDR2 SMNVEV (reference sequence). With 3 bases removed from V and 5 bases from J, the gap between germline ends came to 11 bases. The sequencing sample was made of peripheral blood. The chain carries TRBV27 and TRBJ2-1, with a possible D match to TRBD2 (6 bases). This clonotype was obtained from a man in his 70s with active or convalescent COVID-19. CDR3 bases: TGTGCCAGCAGTTTGGGGGGAGGAGACAATGAGCAGTTCTTC. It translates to CASSLGGGDNEQFF.